The rows below give T cell receptor beta chains drawn from one sample of a study of blood T cells in healthy people across ages. One entry per CDR3 protein results from TCRdb running MiXCR on the 5' RACE reads. The data contain 850,000 to 950,000 distinct CDR3 sequences, under 30% of them singletons. Sequenced input: blood. These receptors all come from a woman aged 80 or older in good health. Both conserved end residues are part of each CDR3. The order of the fields is V gene, J gene, D gene, clone size, CDR3 protein, CDR3 DNA. D genes are given only for firm matches. Some rows mark clone size as missing; the rest say once, few, many or name a class of expanded clone.

>TRBV13|TRBJ2-7|.|.
CASSDMYGGADEQYF
TGTGCCAGCAGCGACATGTATGGGGGGGCCGACGAGCAGTACTTC
>TRBV7-8|TRBJ1-1|TRBD1|.
CASSLADRGATEAFF
TGTGCCAGCAGCTTAGCGGACAGGGGGGCCACTGAAGCTTTCTTT
>TRBV25-1|TRBJ2-3|.|few
CASKGRSFPDTQYF
TGTGCCAGCAAGGGGCGCAGTTTCCCAGATACGCAGTATTTT
>TRBV5-1|TRBJ2-5|TRBD1|few
CASSSGQGVGETQYF
TGCGCCAGCAGCTCTGGACAGGGGGTCGGAGAGACCCAGTACTTC
>TRBV10-3|TRBJ2-1|.|.
CAIRESMDCNEQFF
TGTGCCATCAGGGAGAGTATGGATTGCAATGAGCAGTTCTTC
>TRBV5-6|TRBJ2-5|.|few
CASSWQGTKETQYF
TGTGCCAGCAGCTGGCAGGGTACTAAAGAGACCCAGTACTTC
>TRBV10-3|TRBJ2-2|.|.
CAISALPAGELFF
TGTGCCATCAGTGCTTTGCCCGCCGGGGAGCTGTTTTTT
>TRBV5-5|TRBJ2-2|TRBD1|.
CASRWGQFPNTGELFF
TGTGCCAGCAGATGGGGACAGTTCCCAAACACCGGGGAGCTGTTTTTT
>TRBV7-9|TRBJ2-7|TRBD1|many
CASSLTSSGGEQYF
TGTGCCAGCAGCTTAACATCGTCAGGGGGCGAGCAGTACTTC
>TRBV7-9|TRBJ2-4|.|many
CASSLEAGFLAKNIQYF
TGTGCCAGCAGCTTAGAGGCGGGATTCTTAGCCAAAAACATTCAGTACTTC
>TRBV20-1|TRBJ1-2|.|many
CSATPGPSDYGYTF
TGCAGTGCTACGCCGGGACCTAGTGACTATGGCTACACCTTC
>TRBV12-5|TRBJ2-2|.|.
CASGQLGNTGERFF
TGTGCTAGTGGTCAACTGGGGAACACCGGGGAGCGGTTTTTT
>TRBV11-2|TRBJ1-4|.|.
CASSLWQTNEKLFF
TGTGCCAGCAGCTTGTGGCAGACTAATGAAAAACTGTTTTTT
>TRBV5-6|TRBJ1-5|.|few
CASSLRIGAPDQPQHF
TGTGCCAGCAGCTTGAGGATCGGGGCGCCAGATCAGCCCCAGCATTTT
>TRBV5-4|TRBJ2-6|.|.
CASSLWRPGANVLTF
TGTGCCAGCAGCTTGTGGAGACCTGGGGCCAACGTCCTGACTTTC
>TRBV20-1|TRBJ2-7|.|many
CSAPLWTDYEQYF
TGCAGTGCCCCACTTTGGACAGACTACGAGCAGTACTTC